This TCR beta chain was retrieved from a study of cytomegalovirus exposure and HLA in healthy donors. From germline, CDR1 is SGHTA and CDR2 FQGNSA. The junction had 7 bases not matched to a gene; V was cut back by 4 bases and J by 4 bases. The CDR3 runs 15 residues. About this clone itself: Its antigen is undetermined.

13 Jbeta primers and 60 Vbeta primers were used for the PCR. Original processing methods: It was a later analysis that counted some 80 million unique TCR beta chains, of which some 9.9 million were shared. TCRdb's copy holds only in-frame clones and misses some; the assay was immunoSEQ multiplex PCR. That table is the source of V, J and clone size, and D and trimming were worked out from the DNA. The sample shows some 190,000 clones, 82% of them seen only once. Points from the study as a whole: The authors later found TCR association rates varying by HLA locus, with DRB1 most and HLA-C fewest.

The V gene is TRBV7-2, the J gene TRBJ1-1, with 9 positions matching TRBD1. This TCR was recovered from a man aged 40-49 years in good health and CMV-seronegative. The specimen was PBMCs. This CDR3 is CASSSGQGWSTEAFF. CDR3 DNA: TGTGCCAGCAGCTCAGGACAGGGGTGGAGCACTGAAGCTTTCTTT.